This entry lists 27 T cell receptor beta chains sequenced from one sample in a study of blood T cell repertoires in COVID-19. Repertoires were generated with immunoSEQ multiplex PCR, while TCRdb's copy carries only in-frame clones and drops some. The profile covers approximately 150,000 clones, with about 80% appearing a single time and roughly 8.1% taken by the ten largest. Sequencing was done on a sample of peripheral blood. Receptors originate from a woman aged 65 to 85 with acute or convalescent COVID-19.

This chain uses TRBV5-8 with TRBJ1-5, with TRBD1 identical over 8 bases. The CDR3 sequence is 15 residues long. V lost 0 bases and J lost 8; bases outside the gene matches: 7. CDR1 SGHTS and CDR2 YDEGEE come from the germline V gene. This chain's CDR3 is CASSLDGQGGKPQHF. The CDR3 DNA sequence: TGTGCCAGCAGCTTGGACGGACAGGGAGGGAAGCCCCAGCATTTT. The whole variable domain, remainder taken from reference TRBV5-8 and TRBJ1-5, is EAGVTQSPTHLIKTRGQQATLRCSPISGHTSVYWYQQALGLGLQFLLWYDEGEERNRGNFPPRFSGRQFPNYSSELNVNALELEDSALYLCASSLDGQGGKPQHFGDGTRLSIL.

J is TRBJ2-5 and V is TRBV5-1, with TRBD2 matching 7 bases. Unmatched junction bases numbered 6, after V lost 5 bases and J lost 5 bases. The CDR3 runs 13 residues. Germline CDR1 SGHRS, CDR2 YFSETQ. The CDR3 spells CASRIGAGETQYF. The CDR3 coding sequence is TGCGCCAGCAGGATAGGAGCGGGGGAGACCCAGTACTTC.

This clone was observed a single time. V usage is TRBV6-5 and J usage is TRBJ2-3; 10 positions match TRBD2. Germline V gene data show CDR1 as MNHEY and CDR2 as SVGAGI. Trimming took 6 bases from V and 1 from J; bases not matched to a gene: 4. The CDR3 is made up of 15 amino acids. The CDR3 protein is CASRLGTSGTDTQYF. The CDR3 DNA reads as TGTGCCAGCAGACTCGGGACTAGCGGCACAGATACGCAGTATTTT.

The rearrangement joins TRBV9 to TRBJ2-2, with 10 bases that match TRBD1. The CDR3 extends over 16 amino acids. V gave up 3 bases and J gave up 4 bases; unmatched junction bases: 6. The germline CDR1 and CDR2 sequences are SGDLS and YYNGEE. The CDR3 sequence is CASSAFGTGVTGELFF. CDR3 sequence (DNA): TGTGCCAGCAGCGCTTTCGGGACAGGGGTCACCGGGGAGCTGTTTTTT.

The V gene is TRBV30, the J gene TRBJ2-1; D might be TRBD2 (6 bases). Germline V gene sequence: CDR1 GTSNPN, CDR2 SVGIG (reference sequence). The CDR3 is 15 amino acids. Trimming shortened V by 1 base and J by 2 bases, and 12 bases separated the two germline ends. The CDR3 bases are TGTGCCTGGAGTGCCGACGGGGGACCCTACAATGAGCAGTTCTTC. Its protein product is CAWSADGGPYNEQFF.

The chain recombines TRBV5-4 with TRBJ1-2, with 10 positions matching TRBD1. The CDR3 runs to 14 residues. Looked up from germline, CDR1 is SGHNT and CDR2 is YYREEE (reference sequence). Trimming took 0 bases from V and 7 from J; bases not matched to a gene: 3. The CDR3: CASSLVGQGLGYTF. As DNA, the CDR3 is TGTGCCAGCAGCTTGGTGGGACAGGGGCTTGGCTACACCTTC.

This chain joins TRBV19 and TRBJ1-2; 7 nucleotides match TRBD1. The germline V gene encodes CDR1 LNHDA and CDR2 SQIVND (reference sequence). With 5 bases clipped from V and 2 bases from J, the junction kept 5 bases outside the gene matches. The CDR3 contains 14 residues. The CDR3 region is CASSQPQGNYGYTF. The CDR3 DNA sequence: TGTGCCAGTAGTCAGCCACAGGGGAACTATGGCTACACCTTC.

This clone was observed a single time. V usage is TRBV7-9 and J usage is TRBJ2-6; maybe TRBD2 (6 bases). The length of the CDR3 is 18 residues. Germline V gives CDR1 SEHNR, CDR2 FQNEAQ (reference sequence). Trimming left V 2 bases short and J 2 bases short, with 16 bases between. DNA of the CDR3: TGTGCCAGCAGCTTAAGGGAAATAGGCGGGGCTGGGGCCAACGTCCTGACTTTC. Encoded protein: CASSLREIGGAGANVLTF.

This clone appeared once. This rearrangement joins TRBV11-2 to TRBJ1-6; D is perhaps TRBD1 (5 bases). V was shortened by 4 bases and J by 7 bases, with 11 bases between the two germline ends. The CDR3 spans 14 residues. Germline CDR1 SGHAT, CDR2 FQNNGV. DNA of the CDR3: TGTGCCAGCAGCTCCGGGACTCAGAATTCACCCCTCCACTTT. Translated: CASSSGTQNSPLHF.

J is TRBJ2-7 and V is TRBV19, with D possibly being TRBD2 (5 bases). The CDR3 runs 16 residues. The ends were cut back, 9 bases at V and 2 bases at J, with 23 bases in the middle. Germline CDR1 is LNHDA and CDR2 is SQIVND (reference sequence). CDR3 residues: CASRSRGPLSAYEQYF. The CDR3 nucleotides read TGTGCCAGCCGATCAAGAGGGCCCCTCTCGGCCTACGAGCAGTACTTC. The variable domain in full, with the rest retrieved from reference TRBV19 and TRBJ2-7, is DGGITQSPKYLFRKEGQNVTLSCEQNLNHDAMYWYRQDPGQGLRLIYYSQIVNDFQKGDIAEGYSVSREKKESFPLTVTSAQKNPTAFYLCASRSRGPLSAYEQYFGPGTRLTVT.

The rearrangement uses TRBV21-1 and TRBJ1-1; the D call TRBD1 from the table was never checked on the DNA. TRBV21-1 is tagged as a pseudogene. This CDR3 spans 14 amino acids. CDR3 loop: CASSKGQTNTEAFF. The CDR3 DNA reads TGTGCCAGCAGCAAAGGACAGACTAACACTGAAGCTTTCTTT.

The chain uses TRBV25-1 and TRBJ2-7; 11 positions agree with TRBD1. V dropped 8 bases and J dropped 5; count of bases not matched to a gene: 11. CDR1 MGHDK and CDR2 SYGVNS come from the germline V gene. The CDR3 sequence is 15 residues long. This chain's CDR3 is CASSQTGTGGDEQYF. CDR3 bases: TGTGCCAGCTCTCAAACCGGGACAGGGGGTGACGAGCAGTACTTC.

This clone was seen only once. This chain uses TRBV27 with TRBJ1-2; 10 nucleotides agree with TRBD1. Germline values: CDR1 MNHEY, CDR2 SMNVEV (reference sequence). The CDR3 sequence is 15 residues long. V gave up 5 bases and J gave up 2 bases; unmatched junction bases: 5. In nucleotides, the CDR3 is TGTGCCAGCAGTCTGACAGGGGGCGCGAACTATGGCTACACCTTC. Translated: CASSLTGGANYGYTF.

This chain connects TRBV11-1 to TRBJ1-2; D gene ambiguous. This CDR3 contains 12 residues. Trimming shortened V by 5 bases and J by 4 bases, and 8 bases separated the two germline ends. Germline assignment: CDR1 SGHAT and CDR2 FQDESV (reference sequence). This chain's CDR3 is CASSRSSYGYTF. CDR3 bases: TGTGCCAGCAGCCGATCGAGCTATGGCTACACCTTC.

The chain has TRBV7-9 and TRBJ2-5; 10 bases agree with TRBD1. The V and J ends lost 4 bases and 2 bases, in that order; junction bases with no gene match: 4. Germline V gene sequence: CDR1 SEHNR, CDR2 FQNEAQ (reference sequence). CDR3 size: 15 residues. In nucleotides, the CDR3 is TGTGCCAGCAGCTCCGGACAGGGGGAACAAGAGACCCAGTACTTC. Translation gives CASSSGQGEQETQYF.

The rearrangement uses TRBV7-2 and TRBJ2-1; tentatively, D is TRBD2 (5 bases). Germline lookup yields CDR1 SGHTA and CDR2 FQGNSA. CDR3 length: 14 amino acids. Trimming left V 4 bases short and J 7 bases short, with 14 bases between. The CDR3 DNA reads as TGTGCCAGCAGCTCCGGACTGGGCGAGAATGAGCAGTTCTTC. Residues: CASSSGLGENEQFF.

This clone was recorded only once. This sequence joins TRBV5-6 and TRBJ2-3; 8 nucleotides agree with TRBD2. There are 14 residues in the CDR3. Per the germline V gene, CDR1 is SGHDT and CDR2 is YYEEEE. The V segment lost 5 bases and the J segment 2 bases; nucleotides outside the gene matches: 4. The CDR3: CASSRGGNTDTQYF. The CDR3 DNA follows: TGTGCCAGCAGTCGCGGGGGGAACACAGATACGCAGTATTTT.

The V gene is TRBV6-6, the J gene TRBJ2-7, with D maybe TRBD2 (5 bases). The CDR3 spans 14 residues. Germline V gives CDR1 MNHNY, CDR2 SVGAGI (reference sequence). Trimming stripped 0 bases from V and 3 bases from J, with 9 bases between. The DNA of the CDR3 is TGTGCCAGCAGTTACTCGGGCGGGTTCTACGAGCAGTACTTC. Its translation: CASSYSGGFYEQYF.

The rearrangement joins TRBV29-1 to TRBJ2-2, with D possibly being TRBD2 (5 bases). Trimming shortened V by 4 bases and J by 1 base, and 10 bases separated the two germline ends. The CDR3 sequence is 14 residues long. Germline V gives CDR1 SQVTM, CDR2 ANQGSEA. The CDR3 bases are TGCAGCGTTGCCTTTGGAGGGAACACCGGGGAGCTGTTTTTT. It encodes CSVAFGGNTGELFF.

This clone was seen many times. J is TRBJ2-6 and V is TRBV3-1 (or the pseudogene TRBV3-2), with a possible D match to TRBD2 (5 bases). V lost 4 bases, J lost 2 bases, and 12 bases lay in between. The CDR3 sequence is 16 residues long. From germline, CDR1 is LGHDT and CDR2 YNNKEL (reference sequence). The CDR3 DNA is TGTGCCAGCAGCCCCTCGCCGGAGGCTGGGGCCAACGTCCTGACTTTC. This codes for CASSPSPEAGANVLTF.

This chain links TRBV5-1 with TRBJ1-2; D possibly corresponds to TRBD1 (5 bases). Germline lookup yields CDR1 SGHRS and CDR2 YFSETQ. The CDR3 has 17 amino acids. Trimming left V 3 bases short and J 1 base short, with 19 bases between. In DNA, the CDR3 is TGCGCCAGCAGCTGGAGGGCCAGGGATTTATATAACTATGGCTACACCTTC. This sequence encodes CASSWRARDLYNYGYTF.

The gene calls are TRBV4-1 and TRBJ2-7; 9 nucleotides match TRBD1. This CDR3 region has 15 residues. V lost 2 bases to trimming and J lost 4 bases; unmatched junction nucleotides: 6. CDR1 is MGHRA, CDR2 YSYEKL, per germline. The CDR3 DNA sequence: TGCGCCAGCAGCCAAACCGGGACAGGGTTTTACGAGCAGTACTTC. Translation gives CASSQTGTGFYEQYF.

This clone was seen a few times. The chain employs TRBV4-3 and TRBJ1-6, with a tentative D call TRBD1 (5 bases). Germline V gene lookup returns CDR1 LGHNA and CDR2 YSLEER. CDR3 size: 15 residues. Deletions cut 4 bases from V and 7 bases from J, with 14 bases between. The CDR3 region has the DNA TGCGCCAGCAGCCCGACAGTTTCTGGGAATTCACCCCTCCACTTT. Its translation is CASSPTVSGNSPLHF.

J is TRBJ2-7 and V is TRBV13; maybe TRBD2 (6 bases). Germline CDR1 PRHDT, CDR2 FYEKMQ (reference sequence). This CDR3 region has 15 residues. V was cut by 1 base and J by 6 bases, with 16 bases left in between. The CDR3 loop is CASSLDPSAISEQYF. DNA of the CDR3: TGTGCCAGCAGCTTAGATCCTAGCGCGATTTCCGAGCAGTACTTC.

This chain joins TRBV30 and TRBJ1-2; 7 bases map to TRBD1. Germline CDR1 is GTSNPN and CDR2 is SVGIG (reference sequence). V lost 0 bases to trimming and J lost 7 bases; unmatched junction nucleotides: 8. The CDR3 totals 14 residues. CDR3 DNA: TGTGCCTGGAGTGTAAACAGGGGTGACACTGGCTACACCTTC. Translating gives CAWSVNRGDTGYTF. The variable domain in full, completed from reference TRBV30 and TRBJ1-2, reads SQTIHQWPATLVQPVGSPLSLECTVEGTSNPNLYWYRQAAGRGLQLLFYSVGIGQISSEVPQNLSASRPQDRQFILSSKKLLLSDSGFYLCAWSVNRGDTGYTFGSGTRLTVV.

J is TRBJ1-1 and V is TRBV28, with D unresolved. The V end lost 9 bases, the J end lost 3 bases, and 11 bases lay between the germline ends. Germline assignment: CDR1 MDHEN and CDR2 SYDVKM. This CDR3 is built from 12 residues. CDR3 region: CASDGGDTEAFF. DNA of the CDR3: TGTGCCAGTGACGGCGGAGACACTGAAGCTTTCTTT.

J is TRBJ1-2 and V is TRBV7-9; 9 nucleotides line up with TRBD1. The CDR3 totals 15 residues. Germline CDR1 is SEHNR and CDR2 is FQNEAQ (reference sequence). V dropped 5 bases and J dropped 5; count of bases not matched to a gene: 9. As DNA, the CDR3 is TGTGCCAGCAGCCTTTCACAGGGGGCGCAGTATGGCTACACCTTC. Protein product: CASSLSQGAQYGYTF.